Here is one T cell receptor beta chain with its context. The antigen remains undetermined. V lost 4 bases and J lost 3; bases outside the gene matches: 6. CDR1 is SGHTA and CDR2 is FQGNSA in the germline V gene. The CDR3 runs to 15 residues. A library of TCRbeta sequences, prepared with unique molecular identifiers, was generated. TCRdb ran MiXCR on the PCR reads and lists one entry per CDR3 protein. This table holds hundreds of thousands of distinct CDR3 sequences, 10% to 15% found once. This record comes from a study of T-cell reconstitution after alpha-beta-depleted transplantation in children. Findings and limits, study-wide: Reportedly, roughly two months post-transplant, alpha-beta T cells arose from several hundred expanded graft clones. Counts and diversity of T cells one year after transplant came mostly from newly produced T cells.

The TCR originated in a male patient between 5 and 17 years old who had a stem cell transplant for acute myeloid leukemia, so the T cells may come from the graft donor. Sequencing used PBMCs, mostly from graft donor cells, obtained 360 days after TCRalphabeta/CD19-depleted stem cell transplant. The rearrangement uses TRBV7-2 and TRBJ2-1; TRBD2 agrees at 7 bases. The chain's CDR3 is CASSSGLPHYNEQFF. The CDR3, as DNA: TGTGCCAGCAGCTCGGGACTACCTCACTACAATGAGCAGTTCTTC.